What follows is one T cell receptor (beta chain) and its context. Trimming pared 7 bases from V and 8 bases from J, leaving 20 bases between. The CDR3 length is 15 residues. The germline CDR1 and CDR2 sequences are ENHRY and SYGVKD. The data were obtained in a study of siplizumab effects on memory and regulatory T cells. Per sample, the assay covered 85,000 to 100,000 TCR templates. Sequenced by immunoSEQ multiplex PCR; TCRdb stores in-frame clones only, minus some. The sample has about 110,000 clones; roughly 92% are singletons. The TCR originated in a human donor in good health. The chain uses TRBV10-3 and TRBJ1-4; possibly TRBD1 for D (5 bases). Material: CD4+ T cells sorted from blood. The CDR3 loop is CAITAGGTPGEKLFF. The CDR3 region has the DNA TGTGCCATCACCGCGGGGGGAACTCCGGGGGAAAAACTGTTTTTT.